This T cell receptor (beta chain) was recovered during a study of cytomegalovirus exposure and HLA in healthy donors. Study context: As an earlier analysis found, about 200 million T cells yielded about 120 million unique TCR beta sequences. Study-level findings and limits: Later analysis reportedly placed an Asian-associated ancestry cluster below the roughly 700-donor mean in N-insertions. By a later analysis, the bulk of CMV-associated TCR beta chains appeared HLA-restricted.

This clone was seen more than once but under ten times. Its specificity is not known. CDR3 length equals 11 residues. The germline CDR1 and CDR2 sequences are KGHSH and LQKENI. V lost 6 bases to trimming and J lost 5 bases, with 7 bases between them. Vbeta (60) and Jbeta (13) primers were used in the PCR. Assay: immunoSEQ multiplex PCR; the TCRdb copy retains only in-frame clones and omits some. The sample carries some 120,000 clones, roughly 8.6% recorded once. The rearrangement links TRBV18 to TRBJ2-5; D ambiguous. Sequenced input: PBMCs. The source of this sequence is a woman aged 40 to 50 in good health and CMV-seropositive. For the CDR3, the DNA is TGTGCCAGCTCTACCGGGGAGACCCAGTACTTC. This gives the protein CASSTGETQYF.